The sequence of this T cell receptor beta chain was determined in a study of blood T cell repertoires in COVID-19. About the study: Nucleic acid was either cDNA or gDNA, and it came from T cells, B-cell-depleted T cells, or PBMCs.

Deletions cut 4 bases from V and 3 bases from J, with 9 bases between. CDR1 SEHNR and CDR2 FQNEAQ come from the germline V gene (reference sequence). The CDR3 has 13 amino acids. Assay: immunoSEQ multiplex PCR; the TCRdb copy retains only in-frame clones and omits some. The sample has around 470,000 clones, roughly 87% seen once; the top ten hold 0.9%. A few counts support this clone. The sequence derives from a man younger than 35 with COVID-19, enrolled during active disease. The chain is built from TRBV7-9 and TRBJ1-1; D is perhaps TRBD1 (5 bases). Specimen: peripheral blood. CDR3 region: CASSSGGDTEAFF. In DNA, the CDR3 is TGTGCCAGCAGCTCCGGGGGGGACACTGAAGCTTTCTTT. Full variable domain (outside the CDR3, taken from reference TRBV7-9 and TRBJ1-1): DTGVSQNPRHKITKRGQNVTFRCDPISEHNRLYWYRQTLGQGPEFLTYFQNEAQLEKSRLLSDRFSAERPKGSFSTLEIQRTEQGDSAMYLCASSSGGDTEAFFGQGTRLTVV.